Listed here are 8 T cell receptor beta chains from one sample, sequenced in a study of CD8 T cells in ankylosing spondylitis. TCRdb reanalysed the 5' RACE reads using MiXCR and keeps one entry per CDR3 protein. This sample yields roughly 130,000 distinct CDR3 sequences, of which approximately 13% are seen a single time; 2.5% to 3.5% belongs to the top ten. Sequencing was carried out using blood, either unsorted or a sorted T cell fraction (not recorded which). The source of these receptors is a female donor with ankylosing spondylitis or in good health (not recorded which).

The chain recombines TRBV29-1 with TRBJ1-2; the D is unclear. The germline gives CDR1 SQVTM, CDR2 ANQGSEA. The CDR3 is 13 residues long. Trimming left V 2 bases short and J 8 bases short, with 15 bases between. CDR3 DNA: TGCAGCGTTGAAACTGGGCAGGCGTACGGCTACACCTTC. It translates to CSVETGQAYGYTF.

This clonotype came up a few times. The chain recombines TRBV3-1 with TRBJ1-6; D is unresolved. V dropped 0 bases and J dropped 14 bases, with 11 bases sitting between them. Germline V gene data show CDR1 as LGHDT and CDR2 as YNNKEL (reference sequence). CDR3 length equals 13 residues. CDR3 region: CASSQENRDALHF. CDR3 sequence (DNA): TGTGCCAGCAGCCAAGAAAACCGAGACGCCCTCCACTTT.

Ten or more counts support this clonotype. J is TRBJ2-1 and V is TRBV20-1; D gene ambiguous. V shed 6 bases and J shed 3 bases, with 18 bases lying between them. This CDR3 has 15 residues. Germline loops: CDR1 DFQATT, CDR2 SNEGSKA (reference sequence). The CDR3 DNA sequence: TGCAGTGCCCCTCTTGTGCAGGTCTTCTACAATGAGCAGTTCTTC. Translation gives CSAPLVQVFYNEQFF.

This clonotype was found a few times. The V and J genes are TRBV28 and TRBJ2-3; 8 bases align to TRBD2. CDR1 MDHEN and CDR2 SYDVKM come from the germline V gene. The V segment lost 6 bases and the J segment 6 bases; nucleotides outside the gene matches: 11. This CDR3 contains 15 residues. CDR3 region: CASSSLRGGADTQYF. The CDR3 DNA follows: TGTGCCAGCAGCTCGTTACGGGGGGGGGCGGATACGCAGTATTTT.

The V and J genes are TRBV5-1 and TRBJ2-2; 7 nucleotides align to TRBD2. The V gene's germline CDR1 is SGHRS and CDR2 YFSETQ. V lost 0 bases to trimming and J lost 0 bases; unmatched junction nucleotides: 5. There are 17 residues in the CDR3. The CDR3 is CASSLGYLAANTGELFF. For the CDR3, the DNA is TGCGCCAGCAGCTTGGGATACCTAGCGGCGAACACCGGGGAGCTGTTTTTT.

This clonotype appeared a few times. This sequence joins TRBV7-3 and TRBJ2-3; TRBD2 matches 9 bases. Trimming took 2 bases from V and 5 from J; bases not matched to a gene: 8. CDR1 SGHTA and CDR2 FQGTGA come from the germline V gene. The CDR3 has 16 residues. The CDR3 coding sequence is TGTGCCAGCAGCTTACGTGGCGGGGGGGCAAGAGATACGCAGTATTTT. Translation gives CASSLRGGGARDTQYF.

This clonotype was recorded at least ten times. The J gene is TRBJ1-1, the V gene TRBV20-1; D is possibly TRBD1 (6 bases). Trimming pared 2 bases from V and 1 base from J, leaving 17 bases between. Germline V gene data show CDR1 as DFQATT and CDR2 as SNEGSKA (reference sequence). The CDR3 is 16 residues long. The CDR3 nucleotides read TGCAGTGCTAGATTTCCTGGTTCAGGGGAGAACACTGAAGCTTTCTTT. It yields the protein CSARFPGSGENTEAFF.

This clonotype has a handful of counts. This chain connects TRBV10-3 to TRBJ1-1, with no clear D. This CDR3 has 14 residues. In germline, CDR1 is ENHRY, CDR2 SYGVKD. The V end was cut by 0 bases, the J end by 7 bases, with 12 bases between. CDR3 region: CAISESSTQGEAFF. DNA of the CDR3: TGTGCCATCAGTGAGTCATCCACTCAAGGTGAAGCTTTCTTT.